This T cell receptor (beta chain) was sequenced in a study of blood T cell repertoires in COVID-19 (dated by TCRdb to between 2020 and 2021). Study-level background: Collaborator samples came from the United States, Italy and Spain and covered acute and convalescent phases of COVID-19. The repertoires were released in a freely available public database meant as a resource for research on the immune response to SARS-CoV-2. The prospective study material was composed of cDNA or gDNA derived from T cells, B-cell-depleted T cells, or PBMCs. Where available, HLA class I and class II types were obtained from metadata supplied by the sample provider rather than from assay-based typing. The dataset comprised deeply sampled blood TCRbeta repertoires from subjects exposed to, actively infected with, or recovered from COVID-19. The samples were drawn from the first 160 participants of the ongoing ImmuneRACE study and from 1,200 or so subjects provided by 6 global collaborators. A de-identified subject ID, COVID-19 status, age in years and sex were almost always included in the sample metadata. Study-wide findings and limitations: The amount of clinical and demographic metadata varied by source and participant and was provided uncurated.

Collaborating institutions collected whole blood in K2EDTA tubes following their own protocols. For TCRbeta analysis, collaborator samples were shipped as frozen whole blood, as isolated PBMCs, or as DNA extracted from either sample type. Trimming costs V 5 bases and J 4 bases, and their ends lie 6 bases apart. The CDR3, cysteine through phenylalanine, is 11 amino acids long. The read is trimmed to its CDR3 DNA, 33 bases read in frame from base 1. As encoded in the germline V gene, CDR1 is SNHLY while CDR2 is FYNNEI. TCRbeta CDR3 regions were amplified from genomic DNA by means of the immunoSEQ Assay, a bias-controlled multiplex PCR. In the original analysis: Nucleated cell counts per sample were estimated from amplification of reference gene primers within the assay. To quantify the absolute abundance of each unique TCRbeta CDR3 rearrangement, sequence reads were collapsed and filtered. For each sample, productive Simpson clonality was calculated as the square root of Simpson's diversity index over productive rearrangements. Imported from immuneACCESS, the table was reduced by TCRdb to in-frame sequences with V and J called. These copies leave out some clones; in studies compared against another copy, an unresolved V gene accounts for under half, and the cause of the remainder is not known. From that table come the V and J calls and clone size; the DNA was used to work out D and trimming. The sample table lists 200,000 to 250,000 clones, roughly 75% of them with a count of one. The top ten constitute about 5.5% of the sample.

A remark on this clone: Its antigen target is currently unknown. The input lacks base qualities; no much larger clone sits a single base away.

The V and J genes are TRBV2 and TRBJ2-7; the D gene identity is not certain. This sequence originates from a woman between 65 and 79 years old with acute or convalescent COVID-19. The sequencing sample was made of peripheral blood. The DNA sequence reads TGTGCCAGCAGTCTACGGTACGAGCAGTACTTC. Protein translation: CASSLRYEQYF.